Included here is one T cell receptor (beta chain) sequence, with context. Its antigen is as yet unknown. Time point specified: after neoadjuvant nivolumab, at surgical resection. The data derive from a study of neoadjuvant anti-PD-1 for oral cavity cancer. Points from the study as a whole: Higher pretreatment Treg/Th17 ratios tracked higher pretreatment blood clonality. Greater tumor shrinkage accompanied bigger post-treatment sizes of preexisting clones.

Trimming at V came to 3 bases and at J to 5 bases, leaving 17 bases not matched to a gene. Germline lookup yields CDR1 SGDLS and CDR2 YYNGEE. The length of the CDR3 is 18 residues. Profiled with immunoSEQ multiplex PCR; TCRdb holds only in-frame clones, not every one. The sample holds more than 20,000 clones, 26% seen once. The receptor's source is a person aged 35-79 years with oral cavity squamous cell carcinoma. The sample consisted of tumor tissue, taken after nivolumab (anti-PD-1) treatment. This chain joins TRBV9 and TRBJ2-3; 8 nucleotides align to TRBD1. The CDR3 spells CASSERYQQGAMGDTQYF. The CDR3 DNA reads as TGTGCCAGCAGCGAACGATACCAGCAGGGGGCGATGGGAGATACGCAGTATTTT.